The rows below give T cell receptor beta chains drawn from one sample of a study of metastatic and nonmetastatic thyroid tumors. TCRdb reanalyzed the PCR reads via MiXCR. The sample lists around 31,000 clones; approximately 20% were seen once. Input material: blood. All receptors come from a female donor with papillary thyroid cancer or a benign thyroid nodule (not recorded which). Some clones in this sample may be carry-over from other donors' samples. Each CDR3 is given with its conserved first and last residue. Fields, in order: clone size, J gene, V gene, D gene, CDR3 protein, CDR3 DNA. D genes are given only for firm matches. The size of a clone is reported for some rows only, either as once, few or many, or as a class for expanded clones.

>-|TRBJ1-2|TRBV28|-
CASSLGGGDGYTF
TGTGCCAGCAGTTTGGGTGGGGGGGATGGCTACACCTTC
>-|TRBJ2-7|TRBV2|-
CASGQNRGGEQYF
TGTGCCAGCGGACAAAATCGAGGCGGCGAGCAGTACTTC
>many|TRBJ1-2|TRBV12-5|-
CASGSPDYGYTF
TGTGCTAGTGGTTCCCCAGACTATGGCTACACCTTC
>many|TRBJ1-2|TRBV28|TRBD1
CASSPPTGVYYGYTF
TGTGCCAGCAGCCCCCCGACAGGGGTGTACTATGGCTACACCTTC
>few|TRBJ2-1|TRBV28|-
CASSFLTSSPEQFF
TGTGCCAGCAGTTTCCTAACTAGTAGCCCTGAGCAGTTCTTC
>-|TRBJ2-7|TRBV3-1|TRBD1
CASSHGTGGSYEQYF
TGTGCCAGCAGCCATGGGACAGGGGGGTCCTACGAGCAGTACTTC
>-|TRBJ1-1|TRBV15|TRBD1
CATRADRGVTEAFF
TGTGCCACCAGAGCTGACAGGGGAGTAACTGAAGCTTTCTTT
>many|TRBJ1-1|TRBV24-1|TRBD1
CATSDPRGGVTEAFF
TGTGCCACCAGTGATCCTAGAGGGGGCGTTACTGAAGCTTTCTTT
>-|TRBJ2-2|TRBV28|-
CVSSSIPPLSPTAWELFF
TGTGTCAGCAGTTCCATCCCACCCTTATCCCCTACCGCCTGGGAGCTGTTTTTT
>-|TRBJ1-6|TRBV7-2|-
CASSLVDNSPLHF
TGTGCCAGCAGCTTAGTAGACAATTCACCCCTCCACTTT
>few|TRBJ1-2|TRBV28|-
CASSNAQVYGYTF
TGTGCCAGCAGTAATGCGCAGGTCTATGGCTACACCTTC
>-|TRBJ1-2|TRBV7-8|-
CASSNTGASYGYTF
TGTGCCAGCAGCAATACCGGGGCATCCTATGGCTACACCTTC
>many|TRBJ1-1|TRBV10-1|-
CASSESHLGGTEAFF
TGCGCCAGCAGTGAGTCCCATCTCGGGGGCACTGAAGCTTTCTTT
>many|TRBJ1-2|TRBV18|-
CASSRPALLEDGYTF
TGTGCCAGCTCACGGCCCGCCCTCCTGGAGGATGGCTACACCTTC
>many|TRBJ1-1|TRBV11-3|TRBD1
CACRPGQGEAFF
TGTGCCTGCAGACCCGGACAGGGGGAAGCTTTCTTT
>-|TRBJ2-7|TRBV9|-
CASIPGGSSYEQYF
TGTGCCAGTATCCCAGGCGGAAGCTCCTACGAGCAGTACTTC
>many|TRBJ2-3|TRBV11-2|-
CASSPPGYRDTQYF
TGTGCCAGCAGCCCACCCGGGTACAGGGATACGCAGTATTTT
>many|TRBJ1-2|TRBV20-1|-
CSAIKGRDDYGYTF
TGCAGTGCTATTAAAGGCAGGGATGACTATGGCTACACCTTC
>-|TRBJ1-2|TRBV6-1|TRBD1
CASRGRGLNYGYTF
TGTGCCAGCAGGGGTAGGGGGCTAAACTATGGCTACACCTTC
>many|TRBJ1-1|TRBV28|-
CASSPPSGTWGTEAFF
TGTGCCAGCAGTCCGCCGTCAGGGACCTGGGGCACTGAAGCTTTCTTT
>-|TRBJ1-6|TRBV5-1|-
CASSLGLGDSPLHF
TGCGCCAGCAGCTTGGGTCTCGGGGATTCACCCCTCCACTTT
>once|TRBJ2-7|TRBV5-4|-
CARGVRDTPSYEQYF
TGTGCCAGGGGAGTACGGGACACTCCTTCCTACGAGCAGTACTTC
>many|TRBJ1-1|TRBV10-3|TRBD1
CAISGTGVTEAFF
TGTGCCATCAGTGGTACAGGGGTCACTGAAGCTTTCTTT
>once|TRBJ1-3|TRBV9|TRBD1
CASSADRGAGNTIYF
TGTGCCAGCAGCGCAGACAGGGGAGCGGGAAACACCATATATTTT
>many|TRBJ1-2|TRBV7-2|-
CASSPDGANYGYTF
TGTGCCAGCAGCCCAGACGGAGCGAACTATGGCTACACCTTC
>-|TRBJ2-2|TRBV7-6|-
CASILLLTNTGELFF
TGTGCCAGCATCTTACTGTTGACTAACACCGGGGAGCTGTTTTTT
>many|TRBJ2-5|TRBV19|-
CASSPRHGQETQYF
TGTGCCAGTAGTCCTCGGCACGGTCAAGAGACCCAGTACTTC
>many|TRBJ2-7|TRBV20-1|TRBD1
CSARDSGGTYEQYF
TGCAGTGCTAGAGATTCAGGGGGAACCTACGAGCAGTACTTC
>few|TRBJ2-3|TRBV4-1|TRBD2
CASSQARLAYGDTQYF
TGCGCCAGCAGCCAAGCCCGACTAGCGTATGGAGATACGCAGTATTTT
>many|TRBJ1-4|TRBV29-1|-
CSVEVMGEKLFF
TGCAGCGTTGAAGTCATGGGGGAAAAACTGTTTTTT
>many|TRBJ1-1|TRBV27|-
CASSSPFKNTEAFF
TGTGCCAGCAGTTCACCATTCAAGAACACTGAAGCTTTCTTT
>many|TRBJ2-5|TRBV28|-
CASSSPLTQYF
TGTGCCAGCAGTTCCCCCTTGACCCAGTACTTC
>many|TRBJ1-5|TRBV10-1|-
CASSLGADGGLNQPQHF
TGCGCCAGCAGCCTCGGGGCAGATGGGGGGCTAAATCAGCCCCAGCATTTT
>many|TRBJ1-3|TRBV29-1|-
CSVELTGAGKTSGNTIYF
TGCAGCGTTGAACTTACCGGTGCGGGGAAAACCTCTGGAAACACCATATATTTT
>-|TRBJ1-6|TRBV30|-
CAWRILDGNNSPLHF
TGTGCCTGGAGGATTCTGGACGGGAATAATTCACCCCTCCACTTT
>many|TRBJ2-5|TRBV18|-
CASSLDFPHRETQYF
TGTGCCAGCTCACTGGACTTTCCACACCGAGAGACCCAGTACTTC
>-|TRBJ2-7|TRBV9|-
CASNSGTGPYEQYF
TGTGCCAGCAACTCCGGGACCGGTCCCTACGAGCAGTACTTC
>-|TRBJ2-7|TRBV12-3/TRBV12-4|TRBD2
CASSGRLAGAREQYF
TGTGCCAGCAGTGGTCGACTAGCGGGAGCCAGAGAGCAGTACTTC
>-|TRBJ1-5|TRBV7-2|TRBD1
CASSFSTGGGQPQHF
TGTGCCAGCAGCTTTTCGACAGGGGGCGGACAGCCCCAGCATTTT
>many|TRBJ1-2|TRBV6-1|-
CASSIRGNNYGYTF
TGTGCCAGCAGCATCAGGGGAAATAACTATGGCTACACCTTC
>many|TRBJ1-1|TRBV12-3/TRBV12-4|TRBD1
CASSPRQGGTEAFF
TGTGCCAGCAGTCCTAGACAGGGCGGCACTGAAGCTTTCTTT
>many|TRBJ2-6|TRBV20-1|-
CSARDRARGANVLTF
TGCAGTGCTAGAGATAGAGCTCGTGGGGCCAACGTCCTGACTTTC
>few|TRBJ1-2|TRBV6-6|-
CSSIYSIVDTGYTF
TGTTCCAGCATTTACTCGATTGTGGATACTGGCTACACCTTC
>once|TRBJ2-7|TRBV9|-
CASSYADGYYEQYF
TGTGCCAGCAGCTACGCGGACGGATACTACGAGCAGTACTTC
>few|TRBJ1-2|TRBV28|-
CASTPGGRGYTF
TGTGCCAGCACCCCTGGGGGACGAGGCTACACATTC
>many|TRBJ1-6|TRBV28|TRBD1
CASSARQGAIGETLHF
TGTGCCAGCAGTGCGAGACAGGGGGCCATAGGGGAGACCCTCCACTTT
>few|TRBJ2-2|TRBV12-3/TRBV12-4|-
CASRLGARESGLGAVF
TGTGCCAGCAGACTGGGGGCTCGTGAGAGTGGCCTTGGAGCTGTTTTT
>-|TRBJ2-1|TRBV28|TRBD2
CASSHISTGGSHEQFF
TGTGCCAGCAGCCATATCTCCACGGGAGGTTCGCATGAGCAGTTCTTC
>many|TRBJ1-3|TRBV3-1|-
CASSWAHSGNTIYF
TGTGCCAGCAGCTGGGCCCACTCTGGAAACACCATATATTTT
>many|TRBJ2-7|TRBV6-1|TRBD2
CASSWTSGTSYEQYF
TGTGCCAGCAGTTGGACTAGCGGGACAAGCTACGAGCAGTACTTC
>-|TRBJ2-5|TRBV2|-
CASSVGGPEETQYF
TGTGCCAGCAGTGTGGGCGGACCTGAGGAGACACAGTACTTC
>medium-sized|TRBJ2-1|TRBV6-4|-
CASSDSAEPYNEQFF
TGTGCCAGCAGTGACTCAGCGGAGCCTTACAATGAGCAGTTCTTC
>many|TRBJ2-7|TRBV9|TRBD1
CASSVAYRGSEQYF
TGTGCCAGCAGCGTAGCTTACAGGGGGAGTGAGCAGTACTTC